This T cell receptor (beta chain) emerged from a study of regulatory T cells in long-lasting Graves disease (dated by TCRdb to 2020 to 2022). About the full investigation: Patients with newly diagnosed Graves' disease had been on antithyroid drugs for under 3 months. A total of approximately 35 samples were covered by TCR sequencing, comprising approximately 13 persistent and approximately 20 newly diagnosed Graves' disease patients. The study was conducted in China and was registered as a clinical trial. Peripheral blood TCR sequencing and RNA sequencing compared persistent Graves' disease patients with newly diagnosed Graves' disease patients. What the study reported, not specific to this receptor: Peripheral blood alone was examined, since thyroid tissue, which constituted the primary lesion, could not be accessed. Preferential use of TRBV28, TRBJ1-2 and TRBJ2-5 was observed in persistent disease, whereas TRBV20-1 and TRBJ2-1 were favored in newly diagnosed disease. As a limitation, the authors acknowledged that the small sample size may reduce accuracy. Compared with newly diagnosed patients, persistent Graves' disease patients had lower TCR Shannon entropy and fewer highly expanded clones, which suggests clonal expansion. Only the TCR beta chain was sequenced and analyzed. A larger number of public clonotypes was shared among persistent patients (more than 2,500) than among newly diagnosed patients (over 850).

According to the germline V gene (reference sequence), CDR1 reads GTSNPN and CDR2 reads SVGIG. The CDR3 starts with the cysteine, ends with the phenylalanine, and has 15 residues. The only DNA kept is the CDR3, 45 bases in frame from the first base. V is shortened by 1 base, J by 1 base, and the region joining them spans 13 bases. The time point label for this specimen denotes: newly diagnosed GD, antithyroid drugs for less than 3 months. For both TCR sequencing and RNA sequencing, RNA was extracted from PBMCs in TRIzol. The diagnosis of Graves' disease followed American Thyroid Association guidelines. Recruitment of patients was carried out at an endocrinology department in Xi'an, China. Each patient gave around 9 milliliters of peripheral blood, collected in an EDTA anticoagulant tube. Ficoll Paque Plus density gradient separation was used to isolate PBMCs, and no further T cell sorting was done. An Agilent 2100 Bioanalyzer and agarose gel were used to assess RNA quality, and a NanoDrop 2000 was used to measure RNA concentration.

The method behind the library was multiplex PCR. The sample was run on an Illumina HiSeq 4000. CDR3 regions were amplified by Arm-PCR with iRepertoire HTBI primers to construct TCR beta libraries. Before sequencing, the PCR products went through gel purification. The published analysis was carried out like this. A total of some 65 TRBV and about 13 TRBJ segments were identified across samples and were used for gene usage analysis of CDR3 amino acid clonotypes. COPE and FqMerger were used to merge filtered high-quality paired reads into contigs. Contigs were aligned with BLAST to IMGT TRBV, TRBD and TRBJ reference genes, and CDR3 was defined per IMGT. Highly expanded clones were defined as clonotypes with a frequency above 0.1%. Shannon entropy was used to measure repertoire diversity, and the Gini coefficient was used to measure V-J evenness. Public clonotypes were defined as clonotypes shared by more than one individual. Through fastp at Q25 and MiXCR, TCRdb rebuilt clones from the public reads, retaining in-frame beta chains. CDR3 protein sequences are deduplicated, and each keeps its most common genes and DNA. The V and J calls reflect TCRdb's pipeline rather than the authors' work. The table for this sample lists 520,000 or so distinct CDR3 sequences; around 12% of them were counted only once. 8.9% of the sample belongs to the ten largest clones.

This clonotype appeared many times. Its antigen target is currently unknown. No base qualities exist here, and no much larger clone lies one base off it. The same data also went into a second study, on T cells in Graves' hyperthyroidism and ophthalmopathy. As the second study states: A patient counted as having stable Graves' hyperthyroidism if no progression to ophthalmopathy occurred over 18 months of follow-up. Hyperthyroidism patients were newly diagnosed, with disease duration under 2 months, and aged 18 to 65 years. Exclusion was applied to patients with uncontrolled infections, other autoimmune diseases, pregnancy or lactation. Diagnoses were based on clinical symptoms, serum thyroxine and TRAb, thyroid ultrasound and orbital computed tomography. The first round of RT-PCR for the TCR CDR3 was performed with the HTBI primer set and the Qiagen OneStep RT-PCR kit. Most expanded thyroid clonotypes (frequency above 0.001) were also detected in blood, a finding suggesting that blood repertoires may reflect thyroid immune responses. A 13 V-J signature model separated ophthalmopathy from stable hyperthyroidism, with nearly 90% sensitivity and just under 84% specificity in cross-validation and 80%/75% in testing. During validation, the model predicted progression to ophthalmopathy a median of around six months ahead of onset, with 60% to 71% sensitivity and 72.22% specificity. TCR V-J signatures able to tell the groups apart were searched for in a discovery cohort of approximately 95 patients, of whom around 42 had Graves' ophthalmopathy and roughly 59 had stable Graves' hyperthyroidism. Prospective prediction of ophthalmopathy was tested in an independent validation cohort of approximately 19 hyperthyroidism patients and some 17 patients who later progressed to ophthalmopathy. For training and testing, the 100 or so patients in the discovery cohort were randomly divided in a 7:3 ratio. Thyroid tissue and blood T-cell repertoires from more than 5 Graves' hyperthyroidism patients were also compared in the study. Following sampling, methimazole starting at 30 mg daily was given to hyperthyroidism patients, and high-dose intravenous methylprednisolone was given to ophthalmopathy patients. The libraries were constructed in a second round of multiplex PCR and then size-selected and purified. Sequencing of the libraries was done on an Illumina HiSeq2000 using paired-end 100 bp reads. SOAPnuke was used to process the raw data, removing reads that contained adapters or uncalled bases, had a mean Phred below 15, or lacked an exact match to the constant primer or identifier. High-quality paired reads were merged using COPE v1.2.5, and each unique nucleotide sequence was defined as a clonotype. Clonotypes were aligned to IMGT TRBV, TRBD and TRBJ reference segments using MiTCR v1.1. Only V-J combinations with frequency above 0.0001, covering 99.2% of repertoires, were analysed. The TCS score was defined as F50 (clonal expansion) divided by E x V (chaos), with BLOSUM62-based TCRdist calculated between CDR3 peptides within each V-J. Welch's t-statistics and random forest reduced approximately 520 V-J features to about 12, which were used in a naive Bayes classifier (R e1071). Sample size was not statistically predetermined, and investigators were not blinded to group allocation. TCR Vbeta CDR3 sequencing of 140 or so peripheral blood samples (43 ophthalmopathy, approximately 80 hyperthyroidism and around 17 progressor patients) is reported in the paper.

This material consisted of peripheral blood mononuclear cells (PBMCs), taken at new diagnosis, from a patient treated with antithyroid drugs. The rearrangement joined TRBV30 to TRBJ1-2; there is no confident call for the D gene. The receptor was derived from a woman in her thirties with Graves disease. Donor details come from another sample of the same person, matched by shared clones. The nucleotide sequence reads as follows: TGTGCCTGGAGTGCTGACGAGGAACTTAACTATGGCTACACCTTC. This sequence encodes CAWSADEELNYGYTF.